A single sample is the source of the 32 T cell receptor beta chains below, sequenced in a study of OX40 agonist ivuxolimab in advanced cancers. Assay: immunoSEQ multiplex PCR; the TCRdb copy retains only in-frame clones and omits some. Of 70,000 to 95,000 clones listed, about nine tenths are singletons. The source was CD4+ or CD8+ T cells sorted from blood, collected in a trial of the OX40 agonist ivuxolimab. All receptors derive from an adult with an advanced solid tumor such as melanoma, head and neck, liver or kidney cancer.

The chain uses TRBV5-1 and TRBJ1-3, with a tentative D call TRBD1 (5 bases). V gave up 0 bases and J gave up 0 bases, with 19 bases separating them. Germline V CDR1 and CDR2: SGHRS, YFSETQ. This CDR3 comprises 19 residues. For the CDR3, the DNA is TGCGCCAGCAGCTTGGTGGCAGGGCCCCTCTCCCGCTCTGGAAACACCATATATTTT. This codes for CASSLVAGPLSRSGNTIYF.

The rearrangement uses TRBV4-3 and TRBJ2-7; possibly TRBD2 for D (5 bases). Germline CDR1 LGHNA, CDR2 YSLEER. Trimming shortened V by 0 bases and J by 2 bases, and 23 bases separated the two germline ends. CDR3 length equals 19 residues. The CDR3 sequence: CASSQELSTRTQTTYEQYF. The CDR3 coding sequence is TGCGCCAGCAGCCAAGAATTAAGCACCAGGACTCAAACCACCTACGAGCAGTACTTC.

The chain links TRBV2 to TRBJ1-2; TRBD1 is a possible D gene (5 bases). CDR3 length: 13 residues. Per germline, CDR1 SNHLY and CDR2 FYNNEI. Trimming shortened V by 5 bases and J by 8 bases, and 15 bases separated the two germline ends. CDR3 coding DNA: TGTGCCAGCAGTTCCAAAGGGGATTTCGGCTACACCTTC. Translation: CASSSKGDFGYTF.

The chain combines TRBV27 with TRBJ1-2; 9 bases are a match to TRBD1. This CDR3 is 15 amino acids long. V lost 5 bases, J lost 7 bases, and 11 bases stayed unmatched. CDR1 and CDR2 from the germline V gene are MNHEY and SMNVEV (reference sequence). CDR3 amino acids: CASSPGQGQVGGYTF. Here the CDR3 DNA reads TGTGCCAGCAGTCCGGGACAGGGCCAGGTGGGTGGCTACACCTTC.

The chain combines TRBV5-6 with TRBJ2-7, with 9 bases aligning to TRBD2. In germline, CDR1 is SGHDT, CDR2 YYEEEE. The CDR3 sequence is 15 residues long. V lost 1 base, J lost 4 bases, and 6 bases stayed unmatched. The CDR3, as DNA: TGTGCCAGCAGCTTGCCTGGGCTAGCGGGGTACGAGCAGTACTTC. It specifies CASSLPGLAGYEQYF.

This chain joins TRBV5-1 and TRBJ2-3; 13 positions agree with TRBD2. V was pared by 4 bases and J by 1 base, with 6 bases of the junction left unmatched. Per germline, CDR1 SGHRS and CDR2 YFSETQ. CDR3 length: 17 residues. This CDR3 reads CASSHIGTSGGTDTQYF. The CDR3 DNA reads as TGCGCCAGCAGCCACATTGGGACTAGCGGGGGCACAGATACGCAGTATTTT.

The rearrangement joins TRBV6-1 to TRBJ2-1; D gene ambiguous. V was clipped by 5 bases and J by 6 bases, with 8 bases between them. This CDR3 spans 12 amino acids. Germline-derived CDR1 and CDR2 are MNHNS and SASEGT. In DNA form, the CDR3 reads TGTGCCAGCAGTTTTGATGGCAATGAGCAGTTCTTC. This sequence encodes CASSFDGNEQFF.

The chain recombines TRBV7-2 with TRBJ2-3; 10 nucleotides agree with TRBD1. CDR3 length equals 18 residues. Germline assignment: CDR1 SGHTA and CDR2 FQGNSA. V gave up 0 bases and J gave up 3 bases; unmatched junction bases: 9. DNA of the CDR3: TGTGCCAGCAGCTTAGCCCCCTTCATGGGACAGGGGACAGATACGCAGTATTTT. Translated, it gives CASSLAPFMGQGTDTQYF.

The chain couples TRBV27 to TRBJ2-7; D not certain. The germline V gene encodes CDR1 MNHEY and CDR2 SMNVEV (reference sequence). CDR3 length: 13 amino acids. V was trimmed by 3 bases and J by 2 bases, leaving 8 bases between them. This CDR3 is CASSFTRTYEQYF. CDR3 sequence (DNA): TGTGCCAGCAGTTTCACAAGGACCTACGAGCAGTACTTC.

V and J are TRBV5-4 and TRBJ2-7; the D gene could be TRBD1 or TRBD2 (5 bases each). There are 15 residues in the CDR3. V was trimmed by 3 bases and J by 3 bases, leaving 16 bases between them. Germline V gene sequence: CDR1 SGHNT, CDR2 YYREEE (reference sequence). CDR3 region: CASSSLRDRNYEQYF. In DNA, the CDR3 is TGTGCCAGCAGCTCCCTCCGGGACCGAAACTACGAGCAGTACTTC. The full variable domain, its missing parts supplied by reference TRBV5-4 and TRBJ2-7, is ETGVTQSPTHLIKTRGQQVTLRCSSQSGHNTVSWYQQALGQGPQFIFQYYREEENGRGNFPPRFSGLQFPNYSSELNVNALELDDSALYLCASSSLRDRNYEQYFGPGTRLTVT.

Concerning this clone itself: At the DNA level, this CDR3 is encoded by other sequences in the same sample as well. The chain recombines TRBV14 with TRBJ1-1; D is unclear. The CDR3 is 21 amino acids. Germline CDR1 and CDR2: SGHDN and FVKESK. The V gene lost 4 bases and the J gene lost 0 bases, with 30 bases spanning the gap. CDR3 protein: CASSPSPYSGEFGIMNTEAFF. For the CDR3, the DNA is TGTGCCAGCAGCCCCTCTCCATACTCCGGGGAGTTCGGAATAATGAACACTGAAGCTTTCTTT.

The V and J genes are TRBV7-3 and TRBJ2-2; D is perhaps TRBD1 (6 bases). This CDR3 contains 12 residues. Trimming removed 6 bases from V and 8 bases from J, with 10 bases in between. Germline V gene sequence: CDR1 SGHTA, CDR2 FQGTGA. CDR3 amino acids: CASSKQGGELFF. The CDR3 bases are TGTGCCAGCAGTAAACAGGGAGGGGAGCTGTTTTTT. The full variable domain, with the rest looked up from reference TRBV7-3 and TRBJ2-2, is GAGVSQTPSNKVTEKGKYVELRCDPISGHTALYWYRQSLGQGPEFLIYFQGTGAADDSGLPNDRFFAVRPEGSVSTLKIQRTERGDSAVYLCASSKQGGELFFGEGSRLTVL.

The chain recombines TRBV10-3 with TRBJ2-3, with 7 positions matching TRBD1. The length of the CDR3 is 14 residues. Germline V CDR1 and CDR2: ENHRY, SYGVKD. The V segment lost 6 bases and the J segment 2 bases; nucleotides outside the gene matches: 5. CDR3 amino acids: CAIRTGFSTDTQYF. CDR3 sequence (DNA): TGTGCCATCAGGACAGGGTTCTCCACAGATACGCAGTATTTT.

This chain uses TRBV5-4 with TRBJ2-7; D tentatively reads TRBD1 or TRBD2 (5 bases each). V lost 3 bases to trimming and J lost 7 bases, with 23 bases between them. This CDR3 has 16 amino acids. Germline CDR1 and CDR2: SGHNT and YYREEE (reference sequence). The CDR3 coding sequence is TGTGCCAGCAGCTCAAACTTCCGGGACCTCAGCCGGGAGCAGTACTTC. It translates to CASSSNFRDLSREQYF.

This clone has just one count. V gene TRBV27 combines with J gene TRBJ2-7; 8 bases fit TRBD2. Germline trimming cut 4 bases from V and 1 base from J; bases unmatched to any gene: 6. CDR1 and CDR2 from the germline V gene are MNHEY and SMNVEV (reference sequence). This CDR3 is built from 15 residues. The CDR3 sequence: CASSSGGLVSYEQYF. In DNA, the CDR3 is TGTGCCAGCAGTTCCGGGGGACTAGTGTCCTACGAGCAGTACTTC.

The J gene is TRBJ1-5, the V gene TRBV15; TRBD1 might be the D (6 bases). With 5 bases removed from V and 5 bases from J, the gap between germline ends came to 16 bases. The V gene's germline CDR1 is LNHNV and CDR2 YYDKDF (reference sequence). The CDR3 has 15 amino acids. CDR3 DNA: TGTGCCACCAGCGAGATGAGGGGGGTGTATCAGCCCCAGCATTTT. Translation: CATSEMRGVYQPQHF.

The CDR3 DNA reads as TGTGCCAGCAGTCCCCTCCAGGGGGCTTCGGACTATGGCTACACCTTC. Encoded protein: CASSPLQGASDYGYTF. The V gene is TRBV6-4, the J gene TRBJ1-2; TRBD1 agrees at 8 bases. J lost 3 bases, V lost 5 bases, and 11 bases had no gene match. Germline V gene sequence: CDR1 MRHNA, CDR2 SNTAGT. CDR3 size: 16 residues.

This sequence joins TRBV15 and TRBJ1-2; a weak D match, TRBD1 (5 bases). CDR3 length equals 15 residues. CDR1 LNHNV and CDR2 YYDKDF come from the germline V gene (reference sequence). Trimming left V 8 bases short and J 0 bases short, with 16 bases between. The CDR3 region is CATHRSGTPNYGYTF. For the CDR3, the DNA is TGTGCCACCCACCGGAGTGGGACCCCTAACTATGGCTACACCTTC.

V gene TRBV2 combines with J gene TRBJ1-2; D ambiguous. This CDR3 has 10 amino acids. CDR1 is SNHLY and CDR2 is FYNNEI in the germline V gene. Trimming left V 5 bases short and J 2 bases short, with 0 bases between. CDR3: CASSNYGYTF. Written as DNA, the CDR3 is TGTGCCAGCAGTAACTATGGCTACACCTTC.

The J gene is TRBJ2-3, the V gene TRBV20-1, with TRBD2 as a possible D gene (5 bases). Trimming took 6 bases from V and 8 from J, leaving 12 bases between them. Looked up from germline, CDR1 is DFQATT and CDR2 is SNEGSKA (reference sequence). This CDR3 comprises 11 residues. This chain's CDR3 is CSAGRLTTQYF. The CDR3 nucleotides are TGCAGTGCGGGTAGACTAACTACGCAGTATTTT.

This chain connects TRBV5-4 to TRBJ2-3; TRBD1 is a possible D gene (7 bases). In germline, CDR1 is SGHNT, CDR2 YYREEE (reference sequence). Between the trimmed V and J ends, which lost 1 base and 5 bases, there was a span of 11 bases. The CDR3 is made up of 14 amino acids. Here the CDR3 DNA reads TGTGCCAGCAGCTTGCAGGGGGGACGAGATACGCAGTATTTT. It codes for CASSLQGGRDTQYF. The full variable domain, with the rest looked up from reference TRBV5-4 and TRBJ2-3, is ETGVTQSPTHLIKTRGQQVTLRCSSQSGHNTVSWYQQALGQGPQFIFQYYREEENGRGNFPPRFSGLQFPNYSSELNVNALELDDSALYLCASSLQGGRDTQYFGPGTRLTVL.

V is TRBV7-2 and J is TRBJ2-4; D not certain. CDR1 and CDR2 from the germline V gene are SGHTA and FQGNSA. Trimming shortened V by 1 base and J by 0 bases, and 4 bases separated the two germline ends. The CDR3 covers 14 residues. CDR3 protein: CASSLVGAKNIQYF. In nucleotides, the CDR3 is TGTGCCAGCAGCTTAGTGGGAGCCAAAAACATTCAGTACTTC.

The rearrangement links TRBV7-7 to TRBJ2-7, with D possibly matching TRBD1 (6 bases). Germline V gives CDR1 SSHAT, CDR2 FNYEAQ (reference sequence). V dropped 5 bases and J dropped 1 base, with 15 bases sitting between them. This CDR3 spans 15 amino acids. The CDR3 protein is CASSLGDTGSYEQYF. CDR3 coding DNA: TGTGCCAGCAGCCTCGGGGACACTGGTTCCTACGAGCAGTACTTC.

This clone was seen a single time. The chain carries TRBV27 and TRBJ2-5; 10 nucleotides line up with TRBD1. Near its end, the DNA agrees better with TRBJ2-7, so the J call may be wrong. This CDR3 spans 14 amino acids. Germline-derived CDR1 and CDR2 are MNHEY and SMNVEV (reference sequence). The CDR3 reads CASSLGTGVGEQYF. The DNA for the CDR3 is TGTGCCAGCAGTTTAGGGACAGGGGTTGGCGAGCAGTACTTC.

This clone was observed a single time. This chain uses TRBV18 with TRBJ2-1; TRBD2 matches 11 bases. The V gene's germline CDR1 is KGHSH and CDR2 LQKENI. This CDR3 contains 15 residues. V lost 7 bases and J lost 5; bases outside the gene matches: 7. The CDR3, as DNA: TGTGCCAGCTTTTTCGGGACTAGCGGTAACAATGAGCAGTTCTTC. It yields the protein CASFFGTSGNNEQFF.

J is TRBJ2-1 and V is TRBV5-1; 9 bases line up with TRBD2. This CDR3 region has 14 residues. Unmatched junction bases numbered 6, after V lost 2 bases and J lost 9 bases. The germline V gene encodes CDR1 SGHRS and CDR2 YFSETQ. CDR3 bases: TGCGCCAGCAGCTTTGGTAGCGGGGGCTTTGAGCAGTTCTTC. It is translated as CASSFGSGGFEQFF.

The chain uses TRBV19 and TRBJ1-1; D gene uncertain. The length of the CDR3 is 13 residues. V shed 5 bases and J shed 1 base, with 8 bases lying between them. The germline CDR1 and CDR2 sequences are LNHDA and SQIVND (reference sequence). CDR3 amino acids: CASSLAGNTEAFF. Here the CDR3 DNA reads TGTGCCAGTAGTCTCGCAGGGAACACTGAAGCTTTCTTT.

The V and J genes are TRBV27 and TRBJ2-5; D remains ambiguous. Germline CDR1 is MNHEY and CDR2 is SMNVEV (reference sequence). V was clipped by 6 bases and J by 5 bases, with 16 bases between them. This CDR3 spans 14 amino acids. DNA for the CDR3: TGTGCCAGCAGCCACACCCGGTGGAGCGAGACCCAGTACTTC. Translated: CASSHTRWSETQYF.

This clone is a singleton in its sample. The chain recombines TRBV29-1 with TRBJ1-3; the match to TRBD1 covers 8 bases. V shed 5 bases, J shed 4 bases, and the junction held 4 bases outside the gene matches. Germline V gene lookup returns CDR1 SQVTM and CDR2 ANQGSEA. The CDR3 runs 13 residues. The CDR3 here is CSVQGARGNTIYF. The CDR3, as DNA: TGCAGCGTTCAGGGGGCGCGAGGAAACACCATATATTTT.

This chain links TRBV4-1 with TRBJ2-7; possible D gene TRBD1, 6 bases. Looked up from germline, CDR1 is MGHRA and CDR2 is YSYEKL. Trimming pared 4 bases from V and 0 bases from J, leaving 16 bases between. This CDR3 region has 16 residues. CDR3 amino acids: CASSPTTGFGSYEQYF. The CDR3 DNA sequence: TGCGCCAGCAGCCCGACCACAGGGTTTGGCTCCTACGAGCAGTACTTC.

V is TRBV7-6 and J is TRBJ2-7; possible D gene TRBD2, 6 bases. Trimming stripped 1 base from V and 5 bases from J, with 12 bases between. The germline V gene encodes CDR1 SGHVS and CDR2 FNYEAQ. The CDR3 has 14 amino acids. CDR3 sequence reads: CASSLGEWRDEQYF. CDR3 coding DNA: TGTGCCAGCAGCTTAGGCGAGTGGAGGGACGAGCAGTACTTC.

This sequence joins TRBV19 and TRBJ2-5; the D gene is possibly TRBD1 (6 bases). V lost 1 base, J lost 7 bases, and 10 bases lay in between. Germline V gene lookup returns CDR1 LNHDA and CDR2 SQIVND (reference sequence). The CDR3 is 13 residues long. This CDR3 reads CASSIVKGVTQYF. The DNA of the CDR3 is TGTGCCAGTAGTATAGTGAAGGGGGTGACCCAGTACTTC.